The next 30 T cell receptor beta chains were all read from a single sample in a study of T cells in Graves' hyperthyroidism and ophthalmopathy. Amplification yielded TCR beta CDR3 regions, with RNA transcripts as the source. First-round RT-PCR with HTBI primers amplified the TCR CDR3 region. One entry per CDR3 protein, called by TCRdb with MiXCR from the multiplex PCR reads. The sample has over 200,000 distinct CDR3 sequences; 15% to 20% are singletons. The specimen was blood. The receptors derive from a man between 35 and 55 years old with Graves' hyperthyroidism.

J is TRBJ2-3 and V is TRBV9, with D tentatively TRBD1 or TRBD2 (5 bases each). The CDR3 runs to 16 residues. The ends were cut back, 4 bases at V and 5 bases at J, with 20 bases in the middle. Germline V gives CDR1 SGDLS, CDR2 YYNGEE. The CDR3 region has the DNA TGTGCCAGCAGCACGAGAGGAGGCGTTGGGGGAGATACGCAGTATTTT. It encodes CASSTRGGVGGDTQYF.

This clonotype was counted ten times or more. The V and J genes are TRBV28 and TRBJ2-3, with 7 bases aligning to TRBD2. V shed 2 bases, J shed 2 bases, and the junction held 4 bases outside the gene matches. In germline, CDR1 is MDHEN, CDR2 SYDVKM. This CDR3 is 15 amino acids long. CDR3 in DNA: TGTGCCAGCAGTTTACCGGGACTACACACAGATACGCAGTATTTT. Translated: CASSLPGLHTDTQYF.

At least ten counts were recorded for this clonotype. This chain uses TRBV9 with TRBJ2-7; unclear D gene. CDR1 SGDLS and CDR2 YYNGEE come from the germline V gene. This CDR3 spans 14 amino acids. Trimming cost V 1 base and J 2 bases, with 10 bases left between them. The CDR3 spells CASSVSMGTYEQYF. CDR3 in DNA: TGTGCCAGCAGCGTATCCATGGGTACCTACGAGCAGTACTTC.

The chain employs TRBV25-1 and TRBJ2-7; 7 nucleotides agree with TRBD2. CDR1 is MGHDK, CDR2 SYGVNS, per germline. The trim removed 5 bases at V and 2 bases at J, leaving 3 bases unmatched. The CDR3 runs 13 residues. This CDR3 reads CASSPGTTYEQYF. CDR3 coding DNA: TGTGCCAGCAGTCCAGGGACTACCTACGAGCAGTACTTC.

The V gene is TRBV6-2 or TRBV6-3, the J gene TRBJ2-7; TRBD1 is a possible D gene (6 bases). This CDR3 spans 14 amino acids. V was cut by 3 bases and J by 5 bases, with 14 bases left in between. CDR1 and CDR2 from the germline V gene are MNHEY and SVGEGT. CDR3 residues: CASSYQGRNHEQYF. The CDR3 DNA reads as TGTGCCAGCAGTTATCAGGGGCGCAACCACGAGCAGTACTTC.

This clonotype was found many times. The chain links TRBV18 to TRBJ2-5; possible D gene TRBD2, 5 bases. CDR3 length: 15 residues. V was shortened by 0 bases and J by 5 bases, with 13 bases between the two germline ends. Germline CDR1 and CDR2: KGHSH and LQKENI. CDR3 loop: CASSPPVFRGETQYF. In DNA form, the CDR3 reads TGTGCCAGCTCACCACCGGTTTTTCGAGGGGAGACCCAGTACTTC.

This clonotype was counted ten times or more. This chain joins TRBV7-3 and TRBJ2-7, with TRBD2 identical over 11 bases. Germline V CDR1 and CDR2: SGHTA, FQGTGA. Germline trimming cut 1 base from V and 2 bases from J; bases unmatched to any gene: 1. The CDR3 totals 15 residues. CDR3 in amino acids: CASSLILAGAYEQYF. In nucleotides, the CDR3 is TGTGCCAGCAGCTTAATACTAGCGGGGGCCTACGAGCAGTACTTC.

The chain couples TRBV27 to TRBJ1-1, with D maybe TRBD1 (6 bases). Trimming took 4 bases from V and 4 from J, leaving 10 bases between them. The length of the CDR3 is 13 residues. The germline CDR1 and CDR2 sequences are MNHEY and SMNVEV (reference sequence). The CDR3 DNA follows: TGTGCCAGCAGTTGGGGGCTTGGCACTGAAGCTTTCTTT. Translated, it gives CASSWGLGTEAFF.

Written as DNA, the CDR3 is TGTGCCAGCAGCCGTGGGAGCGGTTACGAGCAGTACTTC. This sequence encodes CASSRGSGYEQYF. The genes are TRBV7-3 and TRBJ2-7; TRBD2 is a possible D gene (5 bases). The CDR3 loop spans 13 amino acids. Germline assignment: CDR1 SGHTA and CDR2 FQGTGA. V shed 5 bases and J shed 4 bases, with 12 bases lying between them.

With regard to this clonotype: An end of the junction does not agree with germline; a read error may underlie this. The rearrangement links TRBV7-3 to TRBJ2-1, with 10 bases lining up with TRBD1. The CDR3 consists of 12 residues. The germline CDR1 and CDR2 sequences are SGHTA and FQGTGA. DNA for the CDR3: TGTGCCATCAGCTTGACAGGGGGCGTGCAGTTCTTC. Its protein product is CAISLTGGVQFF. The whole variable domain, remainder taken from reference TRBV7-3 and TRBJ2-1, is GAGVSQTPSNKVTEKGKYVELRCDPISGHTALYWYRQSLGQGPEFLIYFQGTGAADDSGLPNDRFFAVRPEGSVSTLKIQRTERGDSAVYLCAISLTGGVQFFGPGTRLTVL.

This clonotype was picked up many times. This chain's CDR3 is CASSTRWGGNTEAFF. The CDR3 nucleotides read TGTGCCAGCAGCACCCGATGGGGTGGGAACACTGAAGCTTTCTTT. The chain uses TRBV7-2 and TRBJ1-1; D gene uncertain. Germline V gene data show CDR1 as SGHTA and CDR2 as FQGNSA. Trimming pared 5 bases from V and 1 base from J, leaving 14 bases between. The CDR3 runs 15 residues.

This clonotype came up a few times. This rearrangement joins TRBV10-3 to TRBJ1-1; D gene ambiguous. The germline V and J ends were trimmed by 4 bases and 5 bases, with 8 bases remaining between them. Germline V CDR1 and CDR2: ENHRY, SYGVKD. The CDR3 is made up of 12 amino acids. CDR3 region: CAISVGETEAFF. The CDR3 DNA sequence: TGTGCCATCAGTGTCGGGGAGACTGAAGCTTTCTTT.

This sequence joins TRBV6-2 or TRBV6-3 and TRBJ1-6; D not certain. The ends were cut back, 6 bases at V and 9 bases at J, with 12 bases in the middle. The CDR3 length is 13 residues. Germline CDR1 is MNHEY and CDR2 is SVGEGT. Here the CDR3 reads CASRDPGSSPLHF. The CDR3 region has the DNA TGTGCCAGCAGGGACCCCGGTTCTTCACCCCTCCACTTT.

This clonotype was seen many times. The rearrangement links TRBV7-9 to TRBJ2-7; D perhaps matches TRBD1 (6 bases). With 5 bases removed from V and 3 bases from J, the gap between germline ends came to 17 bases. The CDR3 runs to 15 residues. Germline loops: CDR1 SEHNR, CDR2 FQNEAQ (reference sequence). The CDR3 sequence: CASSIDSGTHYEQYF. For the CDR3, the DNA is TGTGCCAGCAGCATCGATTCCGGGACACACTACGAGCAGTACTTC. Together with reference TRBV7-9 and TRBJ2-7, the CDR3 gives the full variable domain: DTGVSQNPRHKITKRGQNVTFRCDPISEHNRLYWYRQTLGQGPEFLTYFQNEAQLEKSRLLSDRFSAERPKGSFSTLEIQRTEQGDSAMYLCASSIDSGTHYEQYFGPGTRLTVT.

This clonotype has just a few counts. This CDR3 is CASSFYGTGGPSGANVLTF. The CDR3 coding sequence is TGTGCCAGCAGTTTTTACGGGACAGGGGGTCCCTCTGGGGCCAACGTCCTGACTTTC. The gene calls are TRBV28 and TRBJ2-6; 11 nucleotides agree with TRBD1. This CDR3 contains 19 residues. The germline CDR1 and CDR2 sequences are MDHEN and SYDVKM. The V segment lost 3 bases and the J segment 0 bases; nucleotides outside the gene matches: 7.

The CDR3 DNA reads TGTGCCAGCAGTGTAACCCCAGGGAACACTGAAGCTTTCTTT. Its protein product is CASSVTPGNTEAFF. The chain has TRBV7-2 and TRBJ1-1, with no clear D. Germline V lookup: CDR1 SGHTA, CDR2 FQGNSA. Trimming stripped 6 bases from V and 1 base from J, with 12 bases between. CDR3 length: 14 residues.

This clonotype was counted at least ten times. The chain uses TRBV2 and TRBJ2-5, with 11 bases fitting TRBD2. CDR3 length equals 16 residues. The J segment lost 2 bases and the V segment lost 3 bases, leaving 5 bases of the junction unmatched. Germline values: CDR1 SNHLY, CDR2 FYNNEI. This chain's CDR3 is CASSEAASGGQETQYF. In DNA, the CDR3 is TGTGCCAGCAGTGAGGCGGCTAGCGGGGGGCAAGAGACCCAGTACTTC.

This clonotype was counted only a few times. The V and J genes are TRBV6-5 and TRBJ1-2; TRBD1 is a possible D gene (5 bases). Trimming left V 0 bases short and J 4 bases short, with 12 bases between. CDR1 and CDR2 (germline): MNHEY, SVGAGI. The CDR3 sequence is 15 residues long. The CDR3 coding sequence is TGTGCCAGCAGTTACTCAGGGCAGGGTCGCTATGGCTACACCTTC. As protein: CASSYSGQGRYGYTF.

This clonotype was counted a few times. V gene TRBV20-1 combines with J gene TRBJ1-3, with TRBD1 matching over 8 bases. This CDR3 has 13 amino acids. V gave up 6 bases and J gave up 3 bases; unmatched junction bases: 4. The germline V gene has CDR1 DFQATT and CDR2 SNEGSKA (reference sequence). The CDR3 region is CSAGTGDGNTIYF. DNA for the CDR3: TGCAGTGCCGGGACAGGAGATGGAAACACCATATATTTT.

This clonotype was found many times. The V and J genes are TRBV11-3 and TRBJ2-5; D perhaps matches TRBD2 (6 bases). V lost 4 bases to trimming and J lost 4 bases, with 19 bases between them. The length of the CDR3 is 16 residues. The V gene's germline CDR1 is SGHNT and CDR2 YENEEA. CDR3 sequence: CASSSKRVGERETQYF. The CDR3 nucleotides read TGTGCCAGCAGCTCAAAGCGGGTCGGAGAAAGAGAGACCCAGTACTTC.

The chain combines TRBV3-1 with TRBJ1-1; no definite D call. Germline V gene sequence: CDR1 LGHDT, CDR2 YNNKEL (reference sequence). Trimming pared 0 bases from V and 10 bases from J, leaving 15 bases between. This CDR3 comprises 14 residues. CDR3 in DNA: TGTGCCAGCAGCCAAGATCGGATAGGGTGGCGAGCTTTCTTT. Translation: CASSQDRIGWRAFF.

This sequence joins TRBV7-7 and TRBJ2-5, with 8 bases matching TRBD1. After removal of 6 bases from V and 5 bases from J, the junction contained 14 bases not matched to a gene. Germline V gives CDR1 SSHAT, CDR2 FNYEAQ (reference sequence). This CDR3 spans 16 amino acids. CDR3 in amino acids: CASSESRTGNRETQYF. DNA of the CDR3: TGTGCCAGCAGTGAATCGAGGACAGGGAATCGGGAGACCCAGTACTTC.

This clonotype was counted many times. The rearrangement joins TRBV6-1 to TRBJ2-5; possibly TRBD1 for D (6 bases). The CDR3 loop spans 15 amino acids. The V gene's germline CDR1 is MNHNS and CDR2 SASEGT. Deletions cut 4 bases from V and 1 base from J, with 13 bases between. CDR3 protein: CASSGTRQAQETQYF. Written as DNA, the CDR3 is TGTGCCAGCAGTGGAACTCGACAGGCCCAAGAGACCCAGTACTTC.

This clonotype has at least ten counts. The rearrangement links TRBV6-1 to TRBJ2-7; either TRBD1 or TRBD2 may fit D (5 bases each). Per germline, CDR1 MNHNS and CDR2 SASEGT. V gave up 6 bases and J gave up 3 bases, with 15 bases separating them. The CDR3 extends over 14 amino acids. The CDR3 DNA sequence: TGTGCCAGCAGGAGTGGGGGATTGGTCTACGAGCAGTACTTC. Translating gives CASRSGGLVYEQYF.

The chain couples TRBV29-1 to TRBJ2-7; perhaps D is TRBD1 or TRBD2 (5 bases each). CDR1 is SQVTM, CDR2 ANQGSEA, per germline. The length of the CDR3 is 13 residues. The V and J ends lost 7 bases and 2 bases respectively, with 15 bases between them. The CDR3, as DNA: TGCAGCGGCCTGGTCGGGGCCGCCTACGAGCAGTACTTC. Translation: CSGLVGAAYEQYF.

DNA for the CDR3: TGTGCCTGGAGTCGTGTGACAGGGAGGGACGCTTTCTTT. Residues: CAWSRVTGRDAFF. V and J are TRBV30 and TRBJ1-1; 7 nucleotides match TRBD1. J lost 11 bases, V lost 2 bases, and 11 bases had no gene match. CDR1 and CDR2 from the germline V gene are GTSNPN and SVGIG (reference sequence). This CDR3 has 13 amino acids.

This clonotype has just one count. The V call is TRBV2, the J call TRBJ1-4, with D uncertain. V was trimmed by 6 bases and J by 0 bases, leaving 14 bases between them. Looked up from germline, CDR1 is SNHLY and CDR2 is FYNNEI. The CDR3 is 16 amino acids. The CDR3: CASRRNAGATNEKLFF. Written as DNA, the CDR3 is TGTGCCAGCAGAAGAAATGCAGGAGCAACTAATGAAAAACTGTTTTTT.

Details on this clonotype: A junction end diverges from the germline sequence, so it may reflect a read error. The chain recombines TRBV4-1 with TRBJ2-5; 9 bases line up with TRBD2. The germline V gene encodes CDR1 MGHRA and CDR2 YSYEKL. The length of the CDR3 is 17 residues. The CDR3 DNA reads TGTGCCAGCAGCCAACCCCGTAGCGGGAGCCTCCAAGAGACCCAGTACTTC. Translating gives CASSQPRSGSLQETQYF.

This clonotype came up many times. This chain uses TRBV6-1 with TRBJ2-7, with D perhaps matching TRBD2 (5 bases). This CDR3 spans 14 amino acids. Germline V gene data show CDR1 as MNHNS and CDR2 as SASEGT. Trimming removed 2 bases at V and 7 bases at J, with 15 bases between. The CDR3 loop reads CASSEFRAGVEQYF. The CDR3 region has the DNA TGTGCCAGCAGTGAATTTCGGGCGGGTGTTGAGCAGTACTTC.

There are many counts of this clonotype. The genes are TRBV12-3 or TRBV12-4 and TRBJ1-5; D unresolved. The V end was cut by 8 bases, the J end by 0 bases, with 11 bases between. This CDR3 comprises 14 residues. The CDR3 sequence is CASQRGYSNQPQHF. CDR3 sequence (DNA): TGTGCCAGCCAGAGAGGTTATAGCAATCAGCCCCAGCATTTT.